This record covers a single TCR beta chain. V gave up 1 base and J gave up 3 bases, with 13 bases separating them. The CDR3 is 15 residues long. The germline CDR1 and CDR2 sequences are LGHNA and YSLEER. This sample is part of a study of cytomegalovirus exposure and HLA in healthy donors. Sequencing was performed with immunoSEQ multiplex PCR; in TCRdb, only in-frame clones are kept and a portion is missing. The table includes some 170,000 clones, 86% detected once. The validation cohort, a group of 120 subjects, included the donors and was separate from the approximately 700-subject first cohort. This sequence originates from a woman in her twenties or thirties in good health and CMV-seronegative. Input material: PBMCs. The rearrangement links TRBV4-3 to TRBJ2-7; perhaps TRBD1 as D (6 bases). The CDR3 DNA reads as TGCGCCAGCAGCCAAGGTCGGTCAGGGGTCTACGAGCAGTACTTC. It translates to CASSQGRSGVYEQYF.